This T cell receptor beta chain was sequenced in a study of blood T cell repertoires in COVID-19. In the study overall: PBMCs, B-cell-depleted T cells, or T cells were the source of the cDNA or gDNA that made up the material.

Germline V gene data show CDR1 as MDHEN and CDR2 as SYDVKM. The CDR3 has 15 residues. Trimming shortened V by 6 bases and J by 2 bases, and 16 bases separated the two germline ends. In the original processing: How many nucleated cells were present was estimated from reference gene primer amplification. Sequencing was performed with immunoSEQ multiplex PCR; in TCRdb, only in-frame clones are kept and a portion is missing. That table gives V, J and clone size, and the DNA gave D and trimming. Here the sample spans over 70,000 clones, approximately 84% being singletons. Input material: peripheral blood. The source is a human donor in a cohort sampled during active COVID-19. This sequence joins TRBV28 and TRBJ1-1; tentative D call: TRBD1 (6 bases). CDR3 in amino acids: CASSREQGRNTEAFF. The CDR3 nucleotides read TGTGCCAGCAGCAGAGAACAGGGTAGAAACACTGAAGCTTTCTTT. The full variable domain, in which reference TRBV28 and TRBJ1-1 provide the parts outside the CDR3, is DVKVTQSSRYLVKRTGEKVFLECVQDMDHENMFWYRQDPGLGLRLIYFSYDVKMKEKGDIPEGYSVSREKKERFSLILESASTNQTSMYLCASSREQGRNTEAFFGQGTRLTVV.